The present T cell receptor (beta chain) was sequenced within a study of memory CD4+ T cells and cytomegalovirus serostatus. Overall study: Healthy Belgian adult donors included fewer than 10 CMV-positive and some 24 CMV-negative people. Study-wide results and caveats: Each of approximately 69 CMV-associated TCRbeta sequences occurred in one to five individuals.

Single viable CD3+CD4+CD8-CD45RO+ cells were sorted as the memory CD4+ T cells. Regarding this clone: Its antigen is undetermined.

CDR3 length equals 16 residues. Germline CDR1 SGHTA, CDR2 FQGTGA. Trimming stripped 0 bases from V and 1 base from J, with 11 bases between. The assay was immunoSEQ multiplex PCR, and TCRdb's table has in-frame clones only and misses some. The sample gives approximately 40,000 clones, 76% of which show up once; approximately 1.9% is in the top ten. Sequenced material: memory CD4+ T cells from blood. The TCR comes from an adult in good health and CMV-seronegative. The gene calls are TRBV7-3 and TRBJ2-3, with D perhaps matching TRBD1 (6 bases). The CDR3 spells CASSLTVWGRTDTQYF. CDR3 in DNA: TGTGCCAGCAGCTTAACGGTCTGGGGGCGCACAGATACGCAGTATTTT.